This TCR beta chain was retrieved from a study of cytomegalovirus exposure and HLA in healthy donors. Whole-study findings and limits: Analysis was carried out at a later point, and it linked a missense DCLRE1C variant to TCR beta V- and J-gene trimming.

A remark on this clone: Antigen unknown.

The primer mix had 60 Vbeta and 13 Jbeta primers. TCRdb's table, derived via immunoSEQ multiplex PCR, lists solely in-frame clones and lacks some. The table shows hundreds of thousands of clones, with about 75% occurring only once. This TCR came from a female donor in good health and CMV-seronegative. The sample consisted of PBMCs.

CDR3 in amino acids: CASSLKALAGGRYNEQFF. The CDR3 region has the DNA TGTGCCAGCAGCTTAAAAGCCCTAGCGGGAGGGCGCTACAATGAGCAGTTCTTC. The chain uses TRBV7-3 and TRBJ2-1; 12 bases agree with TRBD2. From germline, CDR1 is SGHTA and CDR2 FQGTGA. CDR3 length equals 18 residues. With 1 base clipped from V and 3 bases from J, the junction kept 7 bases outside the gene matches. Using reference TRBV7-3 and TRBJ2-1 for the parts outside the CDR3, the full variable domain is GAGVSQTPSNKVTEKGKYVELRCDPISGHTALYWYRQSLGQGPEFLIYFQGTGAADDSGLPNDRFFAVRPEGSVSTLKIQRTERGDSAVYLCASSLKALAGGRYNEQFFGPGTRLTVL.